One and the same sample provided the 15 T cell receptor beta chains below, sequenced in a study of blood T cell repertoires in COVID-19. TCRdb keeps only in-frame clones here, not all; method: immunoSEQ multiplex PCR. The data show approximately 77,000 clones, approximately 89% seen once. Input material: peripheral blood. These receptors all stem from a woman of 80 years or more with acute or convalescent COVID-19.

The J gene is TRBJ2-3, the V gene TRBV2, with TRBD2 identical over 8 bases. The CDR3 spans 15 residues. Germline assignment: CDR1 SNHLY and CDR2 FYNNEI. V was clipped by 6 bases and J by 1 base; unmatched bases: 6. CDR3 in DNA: TGTGCCAGCAGATATCAGACTAGCGGCACAGATACGCAGTATTTT. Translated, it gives CASRYQTSGTDTQYF.

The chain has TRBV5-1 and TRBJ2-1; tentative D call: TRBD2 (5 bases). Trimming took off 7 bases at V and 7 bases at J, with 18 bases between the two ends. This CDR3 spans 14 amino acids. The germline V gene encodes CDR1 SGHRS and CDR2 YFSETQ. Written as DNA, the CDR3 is TGCGCCAGCGGGCGTGGGGTTGGAGGAAATGAGCAGTTCTTC. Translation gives CASGRGVGGNEQFF.

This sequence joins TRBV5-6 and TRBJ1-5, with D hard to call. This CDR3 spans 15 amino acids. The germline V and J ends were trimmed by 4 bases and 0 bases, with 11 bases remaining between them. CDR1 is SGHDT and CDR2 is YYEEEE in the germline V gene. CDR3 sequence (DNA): TGTGCCAGCAGCACTAGAGTCCTTAGCAATCAGCCCCAGCATTTT. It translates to CASSTRVLSNQPQHF.

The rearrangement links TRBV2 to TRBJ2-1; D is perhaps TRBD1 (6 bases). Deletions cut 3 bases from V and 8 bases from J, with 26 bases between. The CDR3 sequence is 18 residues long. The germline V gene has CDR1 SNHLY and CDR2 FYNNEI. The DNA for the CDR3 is TGTGCCAGCAGTGAGGTTGACAGGCTTTCTTGGTTCGTCGATGAGCAGTTCTTC. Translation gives CASSEVDRLSWFVDEQFF.

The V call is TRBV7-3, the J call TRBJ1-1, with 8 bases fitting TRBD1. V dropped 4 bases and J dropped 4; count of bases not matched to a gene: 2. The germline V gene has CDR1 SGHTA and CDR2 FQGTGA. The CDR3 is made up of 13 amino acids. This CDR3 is CASSYTGGTEAFF. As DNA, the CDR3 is TGTGCCAGCAGCTATACAGGGGGCACTGAAGCTTTCTTT. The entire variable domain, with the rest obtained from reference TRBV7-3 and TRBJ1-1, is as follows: GAGVSQTPSNKVTEKGKYVELRCDPISGHTALYWYRQSLGQGPEFLIYFQGTGAADDSGLPNDRFFAVRPEGSVSTLKIQRTERGDSAVYLCASSYTGGTEAFFGQGTRLTVV.

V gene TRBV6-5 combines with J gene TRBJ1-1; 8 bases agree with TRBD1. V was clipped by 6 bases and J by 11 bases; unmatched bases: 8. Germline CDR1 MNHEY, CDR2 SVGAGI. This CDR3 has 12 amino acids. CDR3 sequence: CASSETGVSAFF. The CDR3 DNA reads TGTGCCAGCAGCGAGACAGGGGTGAGTGCTTTCTTT.

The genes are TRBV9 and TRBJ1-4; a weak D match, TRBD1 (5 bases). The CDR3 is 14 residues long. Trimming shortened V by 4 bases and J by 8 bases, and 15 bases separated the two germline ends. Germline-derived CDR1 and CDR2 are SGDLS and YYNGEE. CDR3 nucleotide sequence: TGTGCCAGCAGCTCCTCACAGGTTAGGGAAAAACTGTTTTTT. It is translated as CASSSSQVREKLFF.

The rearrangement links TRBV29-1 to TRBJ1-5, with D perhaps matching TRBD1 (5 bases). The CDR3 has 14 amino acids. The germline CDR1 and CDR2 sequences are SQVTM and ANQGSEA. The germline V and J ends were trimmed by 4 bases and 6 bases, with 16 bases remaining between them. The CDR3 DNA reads TGCAGCGTTGCAAGTTCAAGGGGTCGTCAGCCCCAGCATTTT. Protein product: CSVASSRGRQPQHF.

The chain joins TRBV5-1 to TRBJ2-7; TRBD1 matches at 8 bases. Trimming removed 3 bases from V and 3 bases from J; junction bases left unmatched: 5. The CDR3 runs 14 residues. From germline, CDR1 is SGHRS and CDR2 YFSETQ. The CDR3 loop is CASSSTTGDYEQYF. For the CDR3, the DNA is TGCGCCAGCAGCTCGACGACAGGGGACTACGAGCAGTACTTC.

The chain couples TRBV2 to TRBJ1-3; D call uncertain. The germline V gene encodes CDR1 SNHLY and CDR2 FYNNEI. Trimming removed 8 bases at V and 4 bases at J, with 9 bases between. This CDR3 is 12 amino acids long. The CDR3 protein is CASGLVGNTIYF. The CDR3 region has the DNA TGTGCCAGCGGCCTAGTCGGAAACACCATATATTTT. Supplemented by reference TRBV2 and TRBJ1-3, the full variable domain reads EPEVTQTPSHQVTQMGQEVILRCVPISNHLYFYWYRQILGQKVEFLVSFYNNEISEKSEIFDDQFSVERPDGSNFTLKIRSTKLEDSAMYFCASGLVGNTIYFGEGSWLTVV.

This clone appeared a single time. CDR3 sequence reads: CASRDGTGGKSDYGYTF. CDR3 coding DNA: TGTGCCAGTAGGGACGGGACAGGGGGCAAAAGCGACTATGGCTACACCTTC. This chain links TRBV19 with TRBJ1-2, with 12 bases lining up with TRBD1. Germline loops: CDR1 LNHDA, CDR2 SQIVND (reference sequence). The CDR3 is 17 amino acids. The junction had 11 bases not matched to a gene; V was cut back by 6 bases and J by 3 bases.

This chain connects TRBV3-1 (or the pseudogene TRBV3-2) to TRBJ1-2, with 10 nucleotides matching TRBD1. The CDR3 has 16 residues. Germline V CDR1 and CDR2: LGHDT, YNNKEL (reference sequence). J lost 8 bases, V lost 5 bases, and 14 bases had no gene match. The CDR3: CASSESDGTGASGYTF. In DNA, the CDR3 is TGTGCCAGCAGCGAAAGCGATGGGACAGGGGCGAGCGGCTACACCTTC.

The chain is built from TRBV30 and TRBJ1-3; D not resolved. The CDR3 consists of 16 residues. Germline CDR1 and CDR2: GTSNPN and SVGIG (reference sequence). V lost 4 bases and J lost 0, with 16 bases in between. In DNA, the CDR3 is TGTGCCTGGACCAATGGTCCCGAGGCCTCTGGAAACACCATATATTTT. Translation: CAWTNGPEASGNTIYF.

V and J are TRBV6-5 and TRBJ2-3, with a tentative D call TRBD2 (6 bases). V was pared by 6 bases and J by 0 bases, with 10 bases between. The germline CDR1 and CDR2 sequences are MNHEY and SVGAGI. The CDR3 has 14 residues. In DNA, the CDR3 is TGTGCCAGCAGAATTGGGGGGAGCACAGATACGCAGTATTTT. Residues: CASRIGGSTDTQYF.

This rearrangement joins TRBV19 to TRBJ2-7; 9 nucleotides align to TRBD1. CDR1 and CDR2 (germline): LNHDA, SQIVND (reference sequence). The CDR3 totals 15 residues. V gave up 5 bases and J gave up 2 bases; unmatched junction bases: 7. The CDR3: CASSASGTGTYEQYF. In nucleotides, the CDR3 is TGTGCCAGTAGTGCCTCCGGGACAGGGACCTACGAGCAGTACTTC.